The clone carrying this T cell receptor (beta chain) was picked up a small number of times. Its specificity is unknown. Per the germline V gene, CDR1 is SGHTA and CDR2 is FQGNSA. V trimming: 6 bases; J trimming: 7 bases; junction bases outside the gene matches: 12. This CDR3 contains 15 residues. The sample originates from a study of T-cell memory formation after mild COVID-19. Via MiXCR, TCRdb re-called the 5' RACE reads, giving one row per CDR3 protein. Among fewer than 550,000 distinct CDR3 sequences listed, 15% to 20% were seen once. Regarding the study as a whole: CD4/CD8 balance held among clones contracting day 15 to 85, and later expanders leaned CD4+. Mostly located in CM and EM were contracting CD4+ clones, with contracting CD8+ clones located in EMRA. That cross-reactive memory joined was suggested by some responding clones appearing in pre-infection memory. Researchers could not confirm that second-wave clones peaking on day 37 targeted SARS-CoV-2.

The rearrangement uses TRBV7-2 and TRBJ2-1; 7 bases are a match to TRBD1. Sequencing was done on a sample of PBMCs or a T cell subset sorted from them (not recorded which). The sequence was obtained from an adult woman who had mild COVID-19 (a few samples of this study predate the infection). Cell type and time point are not known. CDR3 protein: CASRRQGAILNEQFF. In DNA, the CDR3 is TGTGCCAGCAGAAGACAGGGCGCCATCCTGAATGAGCAGTTCTTC.